Listed below are T cell receptor beta chains from one sample, sequenced in a study of blood T cells in healthy people across ages. TCRdb redid the calling of the 5' RACE reads with MiXCR, one entry per CDR3 protein. The sample contains nearly 800,000 distinct CDR3 sequences, about 25% of which appear only once. The same data also contributed to another study, on T cells of mothers and their children.

The specimen was blood. The receptors shown here come from a boy between 10 and 17 years old in good health. CDR3s include the opening cysteine and the closing phenylalanine or tryptophan. D genes are given only for firm matches. The size field is filled for only some rows; it gives once, few, many or a size class.

V	D	size	J	CDR3	DNA
TRBV6-2/TRBV6-3	-	few	TRBJ2-1	CASSDVALAYNEQFF	TGTGCCAGCAGTGATGTAGCGCTGGCCTACAATGAGCAGTTCTTC
TRBV6-1	-	-	TRBJ2-7	CASSEVGVVYEQYF	TGTGCCAGCAGTGAAGTGGGGGTAGTCTACGAGCAGTACTTC
TRBV5-1	-	-	TRBJ1-2	CASSSDRLDGYTF	TGCGCCAGCAGCTCCGACAGATTGGATGGCTACACCTTC
TRBV2	-	-	TRBJ2-3	CASRTGGLEVGTDTQYF	TGTGCCAGCAGAACCGGGGGTCTAGAGGTAGGGACAGATACGCAGTATTTT
TRBV29-1	-	-	TRBJ2-1	CSVDDGERNEQFF	TGCAGCGTTGACGACGGGGAAAGGAATGAGCAGTTCTTC
TRBV11-1	TRBD1	-	TRBJ2-5	CASSSTTGARETQYF	TGTGCCAGCAGCTCAACAACAGGGGCTCGGGAGACCCAGTACTTC
TRBV2	-	-	TRBJ2-2	CASKPTGRELFF	TGTGCCAGCAAACCCACAGGGCGGGAGCTGTTTTTT
TRBV4-3	TRBD1	few	TRBJ2-7	CASSQDRQGAYEQYF	TGCGCCAGCAGCCAAGATAGACAGGGGGCCTACGAGCAGTACTTC
TRBV11-2	-	-	TRBJ2-7	CASSLDGFTYEQYF	TGTGCCAGCAGCTTAGACGGGTTTACCTACGAGCAGTACTTC
TRBV2	TRBD1	few	TRBJ2-7	CASRLMTGDNDEQYF	TGTGCCAGCCGGCTGATGACAGGGGACAACGACGAGCAGTACTTC
TRBV29-1	-	-	TRBJ1-2	CSVERGTDGYTF	TGCAGCGTTGAACGGGGAACCGATGGCTACACCTTC